The 10 T cell receptor beta chains listed next were all sequenced from one sample in a study of T cells in Graves' hyperthyroidism and ophthalmopathy. There were TCR beta CDR3 regions amplified from RNA transcripts. A first-round RT-PCR of the TCR CDR3 used the HTBI primer set. TCRdb analysed the multiplex PCR reads with MiXCR anew, one entry per CDR3 protein. The sample has over 300,000 distinct CDR3 sequences; roughly 13% are singletons. The sequencing input was blood. These receptors all come from a woman aged 55-70 years with Graves' hyperthyroidism.

The chain recombines TRBV24-1 with TRBJ2-1; D gene unclear. The V gene lost 0 bases and the J gene lost 10 bases, with 6 bases spanning the gap. There are 12 residues in the CDR3. Germline CDR1 KGHDR, CDR2 SFDVKD. DNA for the CDR3: TGTGCCACCAGTGATTTGCGGGTGGAGCAGTTCTTC. It codes for CATSDLRVEQFF.

This clonotype was observed many times. The J gene is TRBJ1-2, the V gene TRBV18; 7 nucleotides align to TRBD1. V dropped 0 bases and J dropped 3; count of bases not matched to a gene: 4. The CDR3 loop spans 15 amino acids. In germline, CDR1 is KGHSH, CDR2 LQKENI. The CDR3 is CASSPPTGRDYGYTF. The CDR3 bases are TGTGCCAGCTCACCACCGACAGGGCGAGACTATGGCTACACCTTC. Drawing the rest from reference TRBV18 and TRBJ1-2, the complete variable domain is NAGVMQNPRHLVRRRGQEARLRCSPMKGHSHVYWYRQLPEEGLKFMVYLQKENIIDESGMPKERFSAEFPKEGPSILRIQQVVRGDSAAYFCASSPPTGRDYGYTFGSGTRLTVV.

This clonotype showed up many times. The rearrangement links TRBV7-2 to TRBJ2-2; D gene unclear. Germline V gene sequence: CDR1 SGHTA, CDR2 FQGNSA. The CDR3 loop spans 12 amino acids. V was pared by 1 base and J by 9 bases, with 6 bases between. For the CDR3, the DNA is TGTGCCAGCAGCTTAGGAGGACGGGAGCTGTTTTTT. It translates to CASSLGGRELFF.

The V and J genes are TRBV20-1 and TRBJ1-2; 7 nucleotides agree with TRBD1. The length of the CDR3 is 15 residues. V was pared by 2 bases and J by 0 bases, with 6 bases of the junction left unmatched. Germline lookup yields CDR1 DFQATT and CDR2 SNEGSKA (reference sequence). CDR3 sequence reads: CSARTPGTANYGYTF. The DNA of the CDR3 is TGCAGTGCTAGAACGCCCGGGACAGCTAACTATGGCTACACCTTC.

At least ten counts were recorded for this clonotype. The CDR3 nucleotides are TGCAGTCTACTGTCCGCTAATGAAAAACTGTTTTTT. Its protein is CSLLSANEKLFF. This rearrangement joins TRBV20-1 to TRBJ1-4; D gene ambiguous. V was pared by 8 bases and J by 3 bases, with 10 bases between. The CDR3 sequence is 12 residues long. Per the germline V gene, CDR1 is DFQATT and CDR2 is SNEGSKA (reference sequence).

This clonotype occurred many times. The J gene is TRBJ2-7, the V gene TRBV18, with TRBD1 matching 8 bases. The CDR3 consists of 14 residues. V dropped 3 bases and J dropped 3; count of bases not matched to a gene: 4. From germline, CDR1 is KGHSH and CDR2 LQKENI. CDR3 sequence (DNA): TGTGCCAGCTCACCGGACGGGACAGGCTACGAGCAGTACTTC. This encodes CASSPDGTGYEQYF. The full variable domain, its missing parts supplied by reference TRBV18 and TRBJ2-7, is NAGVMQNPRHLVRRRGQEARLRCSPMKGHSHVYWYRQLPEEGLKFMVYLQKENIIDESGMPKERFSAEFPKEGPSILRIQQVVRGDSAAYFCASSPDGTGYEQYFGPGTRLTVT.

This clonotype was counted a few times. The chain joins TRBV5-1 to TRBJ2-1; TRBD1 matches 10 bases. The germline CDR1 and CDR2 sequences are SGHRS and YFSETQ. The trim removed 3 bases at V and 6 bases at J, leaving 9 bases unmatched. CDR3 length equals 16 residues. The CDR3 nucleotides are TGCGCCAGCAGCTCATCGGGACAGGGGCTCGGCAATGAGCAGTTCTTC. The encoded protein is CASSSSGQGLGNEQFF. Based on the CDR3 plus reference TRBV5-1 and TRBJ2-1, the full variable domain is KAGVTQTPRYLIKTRGQQVTLSCSPISGHRSVSWYQQTPGQGLQFLFEYFSETQRNKGNFPGRFSGRQFSNSRSEMNVSTLELGDSALYLCASSSSGQGLGNEQFFGPGTRLTVL.

This clonotype was seen repeatedly, ten times or more. The rearrangement uses TRBV11-3 and TRBJ2-3, with 13 bases fitting TRBD2. Germline CDR1 is SGHNT and CDR2 is YENEEA. The CDR3 spans 16 residues. After removal of 3 bases from V and 5 bases from J, the junction contained 5 bases not matched to a gene. The CDR3 DNA reads as TGTGCCAGCAGCTTGTCACTAGCGGGGGGGAGAGATACGCAGTATTTT. Translated, it gives CASSLSLAGGRDTQYF. Variable domain in full (rest from reference TRBV11-3 and TRBJ2-3): EAGVVQSPRYKIIEKKQPVAFWCNPISGHNTLYWYLQNLGQGPELLIRYENEEAVDDSQLPKDRFSAERLKGVDSTLKIQPAELGDSAVYLCASSLSLAGGRDTQYFGPGTRLTVL.

The gene calls are TRBV3-1 and TRBJ2-2; D perhaps matches TRBD2 (5 bases). The CDR3 is 15 amino acids. CDR1 is LGHDT and CDR2 is YNNKEL in the germline V gene (reference sequence). Deletions cut 3 bases from V and 4 bases from J, with 12 bases between. CDR3 in DNA: TGTGCCAGCAGCCAGGGTACTAGTCTCACCGGGGAGCTGTTTTTT. The encoded protein is CASSQGTSLTGELFF. Looking up the rest from reference TRBV3-1 and TRBJ2-2 gives the full variable domain: DTAVSQTPKYLVTQMGNDKSIKCEQNLGHDTMYWYKQDSKKFLKIMFSYNNKELIINETVPNRFSPKSPDKAHLNLHINSLELGDSAVYFCASSQGTSLTGELFFGEGSRLTVL.

This clonotype was observed many times. V gene TRBV5-1 combines with J gene TRBJ1-1; D gene uncertain. The CDR3 extends over 15 amino acids. The V gene's germline CDR1 is SGHRS and CDR2 YFSETQ. Trimming took off 2 bases at V and 0 bases at J, with 11 bases between the two ends. The CDR3 sequence is CASSFASAVNTEAFF. The CDR3 DNA reads as TGCGCCAGCAGCTTTGCATCCGCGGTGAACACTGAAGCTTTCTTT.